What follows are 6 T cell receptor beta chains derived from one specimen sequenced in a study of cytomegalovirus exposure and HLA in healthy donors. Researchers ran the PCR with 60 Vbeta and 13 Jbeta primers. Data came from immunoSEQ multiplex PCR; TCRdb stores just in-frame clones and leaves some out. This sample has over 80,000 clones, with about 74% found just once. Sequenced: PBMCs. Every receptor here comes from a man in his 60s in good health and CMV-seropositive.

This sequence joins TRBV9 and TRBJ2-3; 14 nucleotides agree with TRBD2. CDR1 is SGDLS, CDR2 YYNGEE, per germline. The CDR3 has 17 amino acids. V was pared by 4 bases and J by 5 bases, with 9 bases of the junction left unmatched. The CDR3 region is CASSPRLAGGRLDTQYF. The CDR3 nucleotides are TGTGCCAGCAGCCCCCGACTAGCGGGGGGGCGGCTAGATACGCAGTATTTT.

This clone has just one count. This sequence joins TRBV29-1 and TRBJ2-7; the D is unclear. Deletions cut 5 bases from V and 4 bases from J, with 9 bases between. The germline CDR1 and CDR2 sequences are SQVTM and ANQGSEA. The CDR3 covers 11 residues. CDR3 protein: CSVITNYEQYF. The CDR3 DNA is TGCAGCGTTATAACTAATTACGAGCAGTACTTC.

The chain is built from TRBV6-6 and TRBJ2-6; possibly TRBD2 for D (6 bases). This CDR3 is 15 amino acids long. The V gene's germline CDR1 is MNHNY and CDR2 SVGAGI (reference sequence). Deletions cut 2 bases from V and 4 bases from J, with 9 bases between. Here the CDR3 DNA reads TGTGCCAGCAGTTACGGAGGGGCCGGGGCCAACGTCCTGACTTTC. Protein product: CASSYGGAGANVLTF.

J is TRBJ2-4 and V is TRBV5-6; D is possibly TRBD2 (5 bases). CDR3 length: 15 amino acids. Trimming took off 3 bases at V and 2 bases at J, with 12 bases between the two ends. Germline assignment: CDR1 SGHDT and CDR2 YYEEEE. Here the CDR3 reads CASSSGYLSKNIQYF. DNA for the CDR3: TGTGCCAGCAGCTCGGGATACCTGTCCAAAAACATTCAGTACTTC.

This clone was seen once. This sequence joins TRBV30 and TRBJ1-1; 8 nucleotides match TRBD1. CDR1 and CDR2 from the germline V gene are GTSNPN and SVGIG (reference sequence). The CDR3 loop spans 11 amino acids. V trimming: 3 bases; J trimming: 10 bases; junction bases outside the gene matches: 4. CDR3 nucleotide sequence: TGTGCCTGGAGCGGCACAGGGGGAGCTTTCTTT. Amino acids: CAWSGTGGAFF.

The chain recombines TRBV7-9 with TRBJ1-2; D might be TRBD1 (5 bases). The CDR3 covers 13 residues. In germline, CDR1 is SEHNR, CDR2 FQNEAQ (reference sequence). Trimming took 4 bases from V and 5 from J, leaving 11 bases between them. The chain's CDR3 is CASSSSRGYGYTF. The CDR3 nucleotides are TGTGCCAGCAGCTCGTCAAGGGGTTATGGCTACACCTTC.